Following are 24 T cell receptor beta chains from one sample sequenced in a study of preoperative IRX-2 immunotherapy in early breast cancer. Libraries were prepared by immunoSEQ multiplex PCR; TCRdb keeps only in-frame clonotypes and omits some of them. Among about 11,000 clones listed, roughly 80% were seen once. Treatment specified: preoperative locoregional IRX-2 cytokine immunotherapy. Specimen: lymph node tissue, collected before IRX-2 immunotherapy. Every receptor here comes from a human donor with breast cancer.

This clone was observed a few times. This chain connects TRBV23-1 to TRBJ1-3; TRBD1 matches at 7 bases. TRBV23-1 is assigned to the ORF class and has an uncertain function. The CDR3 covers 18 residues. V was pared by 2 bases and J by 4 bases, with 14 bases of the junction left unmatched. The CDR3 loop reads CASSQDRVFRLFGNTIYF. CDR3 coding DNA: TGCGCCAGCAGTCAAGACAGGGTATTTCGTCTATTCGGAAACACCATATATTTT.

The J gene is TRBJ1-2, the V gene TRBV11-3; D unclear. V was shortened by 3 bases and J by 3 bases, with 11 bases between the two germline ends. CDR1 is SGHNT and CDR2 is YENEEA in the germline V gene. The CDR3 loop spans 14 amino acids. The CDR3 DNA is TGTGCCAGCAGCTTGGGGAGGCCTCACTATGGCTACACCTTC. Translation gives CASSLGRPHYGYTF.

V usage is TRBV6-8 and J usage is TRBJ1-3; D possibly corresponds to TRBD1 (6 bases). V was shortened by 4 bases and J by 2 bases, with 15 bases between the two germline ends. This CDR3 comprises 16 residues. The germline CDR1 and CDR2 sequences are MNHGY and SAAAGT. CDR3: CASSSPRTVTGNTIYF. CDR3 sequence (DNA): TGTGCCAGCAGTTCCCCAAGGACAGTAACTGGAAACACCATATATTTT.

This clone has only a few counts. The chain recombines TRBV6-8 with TRBJ2-2; unclear D gene. CDR3 length: 15 amino acids. CDR1 and CDR2 (germline): MNHGY, SAAAGT. Trimming removed 6 bases from V and 0 bases from J, with 11 bases in between. CDR3: CASRLRRANTGELFF. Here the CDR3 DNA reads TGTGCCAGCAGGCTGCGGCGTGCGAACACCGGGGAGCTGTTTTTT.

The V call is TRBV6-8, the J call TRBJ1-1; D is uncertain. Germline lookup yields CDR1 MNHGY and CDR2 SAAAGT. V was trimmed by 0 bases and J by 4 bases, leaving 12 bases between them. CDR3 length equals 15 residues. The DNA of the CDR3 is TGTGCCAGCAGTTACTCTTTGCGTACGGGCACTGAAGCTTTCTTT. Translating gives CASSYSLRTGTEAFF.

As DNA, the CDR3 is TGCAGCGTTGTGATCCCCAGGGATGATGAGCAGTTCTTC. Encoded protein: CSVVIPRDDEQFF. This chain connects TRBV29-1 to TRBJ2-1, with D perhaps TRBD1 (5 bases). The CDR3 covers 13 residues. Trimming removed 4 bases at V and 8 bases at J, with 15 bases between. Germline lookup yields CDR1 SQVTM and CDR2 ANQGSEA.

The chain is built from TRBV6-8 and TRBJ1-5; 10 nucleotides agree with TRBD1. Germline CDR1 MNHGY, CDR2 SAAAGT. The CDR3 length is 17 residues. V lost 4 bases and J lost 5; bases outside the gene matches: 11. The CDR3 loop reads CASSSSPGQGTHQPQHF. The DNA of the CDR3 is TGTGCCAGCAGTTCGTCTCCGGGACAGGGGACCCATCAGCCCCAGCATTTT.

The chain is built from TRBV18 and TRBJ1-2; D is possibly TRBD1 (6 bases). The germline V and J ends were trimmed by 8 bases and 3 bases, with 22 bases remaining between them. The germline V gene has CDR1 KGHSH and CDR2 LQKENI. The CDR3 consists of 16 residues. The CDR3 protein is CASRLPEAGAYYGYTF. DNA of the CDR3: TGTGCCAGCCGACTCCCAGAAGCGGGGGCCTACTATGGCTACACCTTC.

This chain connects TRBV15 to TRBJ1-2; no firm D call. CDR1 and CDR2 (germline): LNHNV, YYDKDF (reference sequence). The CDR3 has 16 residues. V lost 6 bases and J 0 bases, leaving 17 bases between the germline ends. The DNA of the CDR3 is TGTGCCACCAGAGGGCTCGAAGGGTGGGCTAACTATGGCTACACCTTC. Its translation is CATRGLEGWANYGYTF.

This chain uses TRBV7-5 with TRBJ1-3. TRBV7-5 is a recognized pseudogene. The CDR3 has 14 amino acids. The DNA of the CDR3 is TGTGCCAGCAGCTTAGTCCTTAGGGGAAACACCATATATTTT. Translating gives CASSLVLRGNTIYF.

The chain combines TRBV19 with TRBJ2-1; TRBD1 might be the D (6 bases). The CDR3 is 15 residues long. V lost 1 base and J 4 bases, leaving 11 bases between the germline ends. Looked up from germline, CDR1 is LNHDA and CDR2 is SQIVND (reference sequence). CDR3 DNA sequence: TGTGCCAGTAGTATAGGGTTTGGACAGTACAATGAGCAGTTCTTC. Amino acids: CASSIGFGQYNEQFF.

This CDR3 is CASSLLTGARGYGYTF. Written as DNA, the CDR3 is TGTGCCAGCAGTTTATTAACGGGGGCCCGGGGATATGGCTACACCTTC. This chain links TRBV28 with TRBJ1-2; possibly TRBD1 for D (6 bases). The germline CDR1 and CDR2 sequences are MDHEN and SYDVKM. This CDR3 comprises 16 residues. Trimming removed 1 base at V and 5 bases at J, with 17 bases between.

This clone was recorded once. V and J are TRBV6-8 and TRBJ2-5; tentative D call: TRBD2 (6 bases). Germline V gives CDR1 MNHGY, CDR2 SAAAGT. V was clipped by 2 bases and J by 4 bases, with 14 bases between them. CDR3 length equals 15 residues. CDR3 sequence reads: CASSYGGGRRETQYF. The CDR3 DNA follows: TGTGCCAGCAGTTACGGGGGAGGCCGGAGAGAGACCCAGTACTTC.

This chain joins TRBV6-7 and TRBJ2-3, with unresolved D. TRBV6-7 has ORF status, its function being uncertain. CDR3 length: 14 residues. The V end lost 6 bases, the J end lost 2 bases, and 12 bases lay between the germline ends. CDR3 sequence: CASRKGIFTDTQYF. The CDR3 DNA reads TGTGCCAGCAGAAAGGGCATTTTCACAGATACGCAGTATTTT.

In its sample, this clone ranks as large. The rearrangement links TRBV11-3 to TRBJ2-7; the D is unclear. The ends were cut back, 1 base at V and 6 bases at J, with 13 bases in the middle. The CDR3 length is 14 residues. CDR1 is SGHNT and CDR2 is YENEEA in the germline V gene. This CDR3 is CASSLGQAISEQYF. In DNA form, the CDR3 reads TGTGCCAGCAGCTTAGGGCAGGCGATATCCGAGCAGTACTTC. Supplemented by reference TRBV11-3 and TRBJ2-7, the full variable domain reads EAGVVQSPRYKIIEKKQPVAFWCNPISGHNTLYWYLQNLGQGPELLIRYENEEAVDDSQLPKDRFSAERLKGVDSTLKIQPAELGDSAVYLCASSLGQAISEQYFGPGTRLTVT.

The V gene is TRBV19, the J gene TRBJ2-7; tentatively, D is TRBD2 (5 bases). Germline CDR1 reads LNHDA; CDR2 reads SQIVND (reference sequence). The germline V and J ends were trimmed by 4 bases and 2 bases, with 9 bases remaining between them. The CDR3 is 13 amino acids. DNA for the CDR3: TGTGCCAGTAGTAGGGGAGAAACCTACGAGCAGTACTTC. This gives the protein CASSRGETYEQYF. Supplemented by reference TRBV19 and TRBJ2-7, the full variable domain reads DGGITQSPKYLFRKEGQNVTLSCEQNLNHDAMYWYRQDPGQGLRLIYYSQIVNDFQKGDIAEGYSVSREKKESFPLTVTSAQKNPTAFYLCASSRGETYEQYFGPGTRLTVT.

This clone has a single count. This sequence joins TRBV19 and TRBJ1-4; D is unclear. Germline values: CDR1 LNHDA, CDR2 SQIVND (reference sequence). The CDR3 spans 14 residues. V lost 3 bases, J lost 4 bases, and 9 bases lay in between. The DNA for the CDR3 is TGTGCCAGTAGTATGGCCGGGATTAATGAAAAACTGTTTTTT. Its protein is CASSMAGINEKLFF.

The chain uses TRBV28 and TRBJ2-5, with D perhaps matching TRBD1 (6 bases). With 5 bases removed from V and 4 bases from J, the gap between germline ends came to 14 bases. The CDR3 length is 14 residues. Germline CDR1 and CDR2: MDHEN and SYDVKM. The CDR3 loop reads CASSENRAGETQYF. CDR3 bases: TGTGCCAGCAGTGAAAACAGGGCCGGAGAGACCCAGTACTTC. The variable domain in full, completed from reference TRBV28 and TRBJ2-5, reads DVKVTQSSRYLVKRTGEKVFLECVQDMDHENMFWYRQDPGLGLRLIYFSYDVKMKEKGDIPEGYSVSREKKERFSLILESASTNQTSMYLCASSENRAGETQYFGPGTRLLVL.

The V and J genes are TRBV7-4 and TRBJ2-3; D is perhaps TRBD1 or TRBD2 (5 bases each). V was cut by 1 base and J by 5 bases, with 16 bases left in between. The length of the CDR3 is 16 residues. Germline V gives CDR1 SGHVT, CDR2 SQSDAQ. CDR3 DNA sequence: TGTGCCAGCAGCTTAGAAGGGGTGGTAGCGCAAGATACGCAGTATTTT. It translates to CASSLEGVVAQDTQYF.

The rearrangement joins TRBV28 to TRBJ2-1, with TRBD2 matching 9 bases. The CDR3 runs to 15 residues. Germline CDR1 is MDHEN and CDR2 is SYDVKM. The trim removed 6 bases at V and 5 bases at J, leaving 8 bases unmatched. CDR3 protein: CASSFSGRTDNEQFF. CDR3 sequence (DNA): TGTGCCAGCAGCTTCAGCGGGAGGACTGACAATGAGCAGTTCTTC.

The CDR3 sequence is CASSPTGQGGNEQFF. The CDR3 bases are TGTGCCAGCTCACCCACTGGACAGGGTGGAAATGAGCAGTTCTTC. The chain is built from TRBV18 and TRBJ2-1; 8 bases are a match to TRBD1. After removal of 3 bases from V and 7 bases from J, the junction contained 8 bases not matched to a gene. CDR1 and CDR2 from the germline V gene are KGHSH and LQKENI. The CDR3 has 15 amino acids.

This clone came up once. The J gene is TRBJ2-5, the V gene TRBV6-8, with TRBD1 as a possible D gene (6 bases). V lost 6 bases and J 2 bases, leaving 10 bases between the germline ends. The CDR3 contains 13 residues. The germline CDR1 and CDR2 sequences are MNHGY and SAAAGT. The CDR3: CASSRGLQETQYF. The CDR3 DNA sequence: TGTGCCAGCAGCAGGGGTCTACAAGAGACCCAGTACTTC.

The CDR3 loop reads CASSLGGRALIEQYF. CDR3 nucleotide sequence: TGCGCCAGCAGCTTAGGCGGGAGGGCCTTAATCGAGCAGTACTTC. The V call is TRBV23-1, the J call TRBJ2-7, with TRBD2 matching 9 bases. TRBV23-1 has ORF status, its function being uncertain. CDR3 length: 15 amino acids. Trimming removed 6 bases from V and 6 bases from J; junction bases left unmatched: 12.

Worth noting for this clone: The sample has other DNA sequences that encode this CDR3 too. For the CDR3, the DNA is TGTGCCACCAGCAGAGGGAATAGCAATCAGCCCCAGCATTTT. Translated: CATSRGNSNQPQHF. The V gene is TRBV15, the J gene TRBJ1-5; D gene unclear. Germline V lookup: CDR1 LNHNV, CDR2 YYDKDF (reference sequence). Trimming removed 1 base from V and 0 bases from J, with 4 bases in between. There are 14 residues in the CDR3.